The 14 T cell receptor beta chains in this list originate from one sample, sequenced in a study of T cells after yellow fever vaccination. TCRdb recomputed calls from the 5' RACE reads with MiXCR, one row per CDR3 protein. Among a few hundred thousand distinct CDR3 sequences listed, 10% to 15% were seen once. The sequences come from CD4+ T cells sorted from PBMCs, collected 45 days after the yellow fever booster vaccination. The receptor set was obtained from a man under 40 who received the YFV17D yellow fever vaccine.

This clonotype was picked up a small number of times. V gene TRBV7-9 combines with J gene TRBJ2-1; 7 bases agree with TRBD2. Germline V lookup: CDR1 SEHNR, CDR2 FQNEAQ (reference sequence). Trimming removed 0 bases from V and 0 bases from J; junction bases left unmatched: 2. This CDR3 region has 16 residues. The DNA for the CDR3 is TGTGCCAGCAGCTTAGCCGGGGGGAACTCCTACAATGAGCAGTTCTTC. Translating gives CASSLAGGNSYNEQFF.

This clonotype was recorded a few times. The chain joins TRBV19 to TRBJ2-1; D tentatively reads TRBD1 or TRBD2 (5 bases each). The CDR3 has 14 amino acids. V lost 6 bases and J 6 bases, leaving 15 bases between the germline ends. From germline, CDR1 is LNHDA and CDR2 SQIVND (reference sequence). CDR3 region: CASRAGLAGNEQFF. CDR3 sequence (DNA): TGTGCCAGTAGAGCAGGGCTAGCCGGCAATGAGCAGTTCTTC.

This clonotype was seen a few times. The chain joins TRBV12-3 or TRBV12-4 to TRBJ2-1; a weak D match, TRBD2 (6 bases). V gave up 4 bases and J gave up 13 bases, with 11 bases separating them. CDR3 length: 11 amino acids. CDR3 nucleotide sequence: TGTGCCAGCAGTTCGTCTAGCGTTCAGTTCTTC. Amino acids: CASSSSSVQFF.

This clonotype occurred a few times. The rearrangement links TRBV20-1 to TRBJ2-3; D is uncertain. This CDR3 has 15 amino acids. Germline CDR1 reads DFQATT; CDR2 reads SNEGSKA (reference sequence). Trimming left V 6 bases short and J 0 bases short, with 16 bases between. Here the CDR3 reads CSACDPLLSTDTQYF. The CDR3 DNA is TGCAGTGCGTGTGACCCCCTGCTGAGCACAGATACGCAGTATTTT.

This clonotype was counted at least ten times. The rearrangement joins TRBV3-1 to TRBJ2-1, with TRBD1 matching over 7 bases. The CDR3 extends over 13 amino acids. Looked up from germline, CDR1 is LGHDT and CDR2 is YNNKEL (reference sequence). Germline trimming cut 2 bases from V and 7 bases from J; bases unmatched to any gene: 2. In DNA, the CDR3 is TGTGCCAGCAGCCAAAGGGGGCGTAATGAGCAGTTCTTC. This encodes CASSQRGRNEQFF.

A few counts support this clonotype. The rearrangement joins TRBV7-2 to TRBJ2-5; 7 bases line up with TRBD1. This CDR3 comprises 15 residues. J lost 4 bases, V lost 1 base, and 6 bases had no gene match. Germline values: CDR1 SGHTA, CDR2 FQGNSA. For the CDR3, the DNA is TGTGCCAGCAGCTTAGGTCACAGGGGTGGAGAGACCCAGTACTTC. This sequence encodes CASSLGHRGGETQYF.

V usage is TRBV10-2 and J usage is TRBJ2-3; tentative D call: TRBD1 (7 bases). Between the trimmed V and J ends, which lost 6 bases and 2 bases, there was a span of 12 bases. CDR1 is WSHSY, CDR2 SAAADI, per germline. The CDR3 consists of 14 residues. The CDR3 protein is CASSGGQLTDTQYF. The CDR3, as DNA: TGCGCCAGCAGCGGGGGACAGCTCACAGATACGCAGTATTTT.

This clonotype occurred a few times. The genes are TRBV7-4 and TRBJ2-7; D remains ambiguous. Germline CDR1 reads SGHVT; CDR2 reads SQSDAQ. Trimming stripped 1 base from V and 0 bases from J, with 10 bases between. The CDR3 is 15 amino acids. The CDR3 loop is CASSLVPTASYEQYF. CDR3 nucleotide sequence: TGTGCCAGCAGCTTAGTGCCTACCGCCTCCTACGAGCAGTACTTC.

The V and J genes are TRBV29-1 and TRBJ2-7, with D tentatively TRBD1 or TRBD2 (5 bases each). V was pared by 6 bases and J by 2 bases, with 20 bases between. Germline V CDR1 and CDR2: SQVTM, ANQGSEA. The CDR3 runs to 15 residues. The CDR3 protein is CSVGTPQSYAYEQYF. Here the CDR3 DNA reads TGCAGCGTCGGGACCCCACAGTCCTATGCCTACGAGCAGTACTTC.

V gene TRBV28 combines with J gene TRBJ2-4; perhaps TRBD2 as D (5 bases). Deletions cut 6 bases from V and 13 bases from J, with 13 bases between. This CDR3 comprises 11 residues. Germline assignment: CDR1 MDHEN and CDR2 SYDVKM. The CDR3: CASSSPGSQYF. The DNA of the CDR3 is TGTGCCAGCAGCTCCCCGGGGAGCCAGTACTTC.

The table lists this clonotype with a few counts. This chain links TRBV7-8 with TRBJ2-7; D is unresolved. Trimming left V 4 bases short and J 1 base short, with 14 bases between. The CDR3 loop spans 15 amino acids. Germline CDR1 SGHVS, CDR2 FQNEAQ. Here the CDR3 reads CASSSAWTRSYEQYF. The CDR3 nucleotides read TGTGCCAGCAGCTCCGCTTGGACGCGGTCCTACGAGCAGTACTTC.

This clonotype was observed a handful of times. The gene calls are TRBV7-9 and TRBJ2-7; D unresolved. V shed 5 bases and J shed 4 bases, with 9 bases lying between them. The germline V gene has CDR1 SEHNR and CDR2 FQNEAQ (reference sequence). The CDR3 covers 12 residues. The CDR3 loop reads CASSRMSYEQYF. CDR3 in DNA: TGTGCCAGCAGCAGAATGAGTTACGAGCAGTACTTC.

Written as DNA, the CDR3 is TGTGCCAGTAGTATAGCGGTAGCGGTTTACAATGAGCAGTTCTTC. Translation: CASSIAVAVYNEQFF. V is TRBV19 and J is TRBJ2-1; tentative D call: TRBD2 (6 bases). Trimming stripped 1 base from V and 4 bases from J, with 11 bases between. Germline assignment: CDR1 LNHDA and CDR2 SQIVND (reference sequence). The CDR3 loop spans 15 amino acids.

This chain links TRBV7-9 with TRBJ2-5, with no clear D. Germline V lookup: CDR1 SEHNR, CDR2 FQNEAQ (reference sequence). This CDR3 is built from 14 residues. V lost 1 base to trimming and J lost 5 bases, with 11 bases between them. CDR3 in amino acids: CASSLDLVPETQYF. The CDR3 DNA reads TGTGCCAGCAGCTTAGATTTGGTTCCGGAGACCCAGTACTTC.